This T cell receptor (beta chain) was identified during a study of blood T cell repertoires in COVID-19. V lost 5 bases and J lost 4; bases outside the gene matches: 4. CDR3 size: 13 residues. Looked up from germline, CDR1 is MNHNY and CDR2 is SVGAGI (reference sequence). TCRdb keeps only in-frame clones here, not all; method: immunoSEQ multiplex PCR. The repertoire holds more than 85,000 clones, with around nine tenths as singletons. The TCR sequence derives from a woman at least 80 years old with acute or convalescent COVID-19. The rearrangement links TRBV6-6 to TRBJ1-2; 7 nucleotides match TRBD1. Sequenced sample: peripheral blood. The CDR3 loop is CASSVQGTYGYTF. The CDR3 DNA reads TGTGCCAGCAGTGTACAGGGGACCTATGGCTACACCTTC.